A single sample gave rise to the 22 T cell receptor beta chains below, sequenced in a study of response to subunit inactivated influenza vaccine. TCRdb called the RT-PCR reads again in MiXCR, with one record for every CDR3 protein. There are about half a million distinct CDR3 sequences in the sample; around 8% occur only once, and about an eighth lies in the top ten. Sequenced here: PBMCs from blood, sampled around 25 months after vaccination. These TCRs come from a man aged 45 to 70 who received an inactivated influenza vaccine.

This clonotype was found a few times. V and J are TRBV4-1 and TRBJ1-2, with unresolved D. With 4 bases removed from V and 0 bases from J, the gap between germline ends came to 15 bases. This CDR3 spans 16 amino acids. Germline CDR1 is MGHRA and CDR2 is YSYEKL. The CDR3 sequence: CASSLSHGETNYGYTF. CDR3 DNA: TGCGCCAGCAGCCTTAGCCACGGGGAGACTAACTATGGCTACACCTTC.

There are a few counts of this clonotype. The V gene is TRBV18, the J gene TRBJ2-7, with unresolved D. The CDR3 covers 15 residues. Germline assignment: CDR1 KGHSH and CDR2 LQKENI. Trimming stripped 1 base from V and 3 bases from J, with 13 bases between. The CDR3 sequence: CASSPLRAGNYEQYF. Here the CDR3 DNA reads TGTGCCAGCTCACCACTAAGGGCAGGAAACTACGAGCAGTACTTC. Full variable domain (outside the CDR3, taken from reference TRBV18 and TRBJ2-7): NAGVMQNPRHLVRRRGQEARLRCSPMKGHSHVYWYRQLPEEGLKFMVYLQKENIIDESGMPKERFSAEFPKEGPSILRIQQVVRGDSAAYFCASSPLRAGNYEQYFGPGTRLTVT.

The V call is TRBV6-2 or TRBV6-3, the J call TRBJ1-1; 8 bases line up with TRBD1. This CDR3 spans 14 amino acids. The germline gives CDR1 MNHEY, CDR2 SVGEGT. Germline trimming cut 4 bases from V and 4 bases from J; bases unmatched to any gene: 5. The CDR3 here is CASSWTGRATEAFF. Written as DNA, the CDR3 is TGTGCCAGCAGTTGGACAGGGCGGGCCACTGAAGCTTTCTTT.

This clonotype was counted at least ten times. This chain links TRBV30 with TRBJ2-1; D ambiguous. Germline assignment: CDR1 GTSNPN and CDR2 SVGIG (reference sequence). Between the trimmed V and J ends, which lost 4 bases and 4 bases, there was a span of 5 bases. CDR3 length: 11 amino acids. The CDR3 loop reads CAWKKYNEQFF. The CDR3 bases are TGTGCCTGGAAAAAATACAATGAGCAGTTCTTC.

This rearrangement joins TRBV9 to TRBJ2-7; no definite D call. Germline values: CDR1 SGDLS, CDR2 YYNGEE. V was clipped by 0 bases and J by 4 bases, with 5 bases between them. The CDR3 length is 12 residues. The CDR3: CASSVVLYEQYF. The CDR3 region has the DNA TGTGCCAGCAGCGTAGTCCTTTACGAGCAGTACTTC.

The J gene is TRBJ2-3, the V gene TRBV20-1; 9 positions match TRBD1. Germline V CDR1 and CDR2: DFQATT, SNEGSKA (reference sequence). After removal of 4 bases from V and 2 bases from J, the junction contained 7 bases not matched to a gene. CDR3 size: 15 residues. CDR3 in amino acids: CSAKPGQGFTDTQYF. Written as DNA, the CDR3 is TGCAGTGCTAAACCGGGACAGGGTTTCACAGATACGCAGTATTTT.

This clonotype has only a few counts. The chain uses TRBV10-3 and TRBJ2-7; 12 nucleotides align to TRBD2. Germline V gene sequence: CDR1 ENHRY, CDR2 SYGVKD. V lost 9 bases and J lost 3; bases outside the gene matches: 15. The CDR3 sequence is 17 residues long. The CDR3 DNA follows: TGTGCCATTTCCCCTTATACTAGCGGGGGGCGCAGCTACGAGCAGTACTTC. It translates to CAISPYTSGGRSYEQYF.

This clonotype was found a few times. The V gene is TRBV4-3, the J gene TRBJ1-1; TRBD1 might be the D (6 bases). Trimming took off 1 base at V and 10 bases at J, with 10 bases between the two ends. Germline values: CDR1 LGHNA, CDR2 YSLEER. The CDR3 consists of 12 residues. The CDR3 DNA follows: TGCGCCAGCAGCCAAGGAACAGGGAGAGCTTTCTTT. It codes for CASSQGTGRAFF.

This clonotype was recorded many times. The chain combines TRBV25-1 with TRBJ1-2; 9 positions agree with TRBD1. V lost 5 bases and J lost 8; bases outside the gene matches: 12. The CDR3 has 15 residues. Germline V gives CDR1 MGHDK, CDR2 SYGVNS. CDR3 in amino acids: CASSPLDRGRRGYTF. The CDR3 DNA follows: TGTGCCAGCAGTCCGTTGGACAGGGGACGACGGGGCTACACCTTC.

J is TRBJ2-1 and V is TRBV20-1; the D gene is possibly TRBD2 (6 bases). CDR3 length equals 14 residues. CDR1 is DFQATT and CDR2 is SNEGSKA in the germline V gene (reference sequence). Between the trimmed V and J ends, which lost 6 bases and 6 bases, there was a span of 18 bases. CDR3 nucleotides: TGCAGTGCACCCGGGAGCAAGCGCCCCAATGAGCAGTTCTTC. This sequence encodes CSAPGSKRPNEQFF.

This clonotype showed up just a few times. This rearrangement joins TRBV7-3 to TRBJ2-3; no clear D gene. V lost 5 bases, J lost 8 bases, and 11 bases lay in between. Germline V lookup: CDR1 SGHTA, CDR2 FQGTGA. This CDR3 region has 12 residues. The CDR3, as DNA: TGTGCCAGCAGCCTCGATACGGGTACGCAGTATTTT. The encoded protein is CASSLDTGTQYF.

The rearrangement uses TRBV20-1 and TRBJ2-5; 8 nucleotides agree with TRBD1. This CDR3 is built from 13 residues. CDR1 and CDR2 from the germline V gene are DFQATT and SNEGSKA (reference sequence). V was clipped by 3 bases and J by 2 bases; unmatched bases: 2. Written as DNA, the CDR3 is TGCAGTGCTAGGGGGACAGGTCAAGAGACCCAGTACTTC. The encoded protein is CSARGTGQETQYF.

This clonotype was counted only a few times. The chain carries TRBV5-1 and TRBJ2-7, with D possibly matching TRBD1 (6 bases). CDR1 and CDR2 (germline): SGHRS, YFSETQ. The CDR3 totals 15 residues. V lost 0 bases, J lost 6 bases, and 16 bases lay in between. CDR3 DNA sequence: TGCGCCAGCAGCTTGGCCGTACAGGGCCGTCGCGAGCAGTACTTC. Its translation: CASSLAVQGRREQYF.

This clonotype was seen more than once but under ten times. V gene TRBV12-3 or TRBV12-4 combines with J gene TRBJ1-4; D perhaps matches TRBD1 (5 bases). The ends were cut back, 9 bases at V and 7 bases at J, with 12 bases in the middle. This CDR3 spans 12 amino acids. The CDR3 region is CASGRGSEKLFF. Here the CDR3 DNA reads TGTGCCAGTGGGAGGGGATCTGAAAAACTGTTTTTT.

A remark on this clonotype: One base away lies a much larger clone, so this may be a sequencing read error. V usage is TRBV11-2 and J usage is TRBJ2-5, with 9 bases that match TRBD1. V lost 6 bases and J lost 2; bases outside the gene matches: 10. Germline CDR1 and CDR2: SGHAT and FQNNGV. This CDR3 comprises 16 residues. CDR3 region: CASRVTGGLGQETQYF. In nucleotides, the CDR3 is TGTGCCAGCAGAGTAACAGGGGGCTTAGGGCAAGAGACCCAGTACTTC.

The V gene is TRBV9, the J gene TRBJ1-2; 7 nucleotides agree with TRBD1. V shed 0 bases, J shed 2 bases, and the junction held 4 bases outside the gene matches. Germline V gene lookup returns CDR1 SGDLS and CDR2 YYNGEE. The CDR3 is 15 amino acids. The CDR3, as DNA: TGTGCCAGCAGCGTAGGGGCAGGGGGGAACTATGGCTACACCTTC. This translates into CASSVGAGGNYGYTF.

This clonotype was seen more than once but under ten times. The chain combines TRBV4-3 with TRBJ2-5, with 7 bases that match TRBD2. CDR1 is LGHNA, CDR2 YSLEER, per germline. V lost 0 bases, J lost 10 bases, and 14 bases stayed unmatched. This CDR3 has 16 residues. The CDR3 DNA is TGCGCCAGCAGCCAAGATTCGGGGACTACCCTTAAGGACCAGTACTTC. Translation: CASSQDSGTTLKDQYF.

This clonotype came up many times. The CDR3 DNA reads as TGTGCCACCGGGACTACGCAAGAGACCCAGTACTTC. Its protein product is CATGTTQETQYF. The rearrangement links TRBV6-6 to TRBJ2-5, with 7 positions matching TRBD2. V trimming: 10 bases; J trimming: 2 bases; junction bases outside the gene matches: 4. The CDR3 consists of 12 residues. Germline-derived CDR1 and CDR2 are MNHNY and SVGAGI (reference sequence).

This clonotype was counted at least ten times. The genes are TRBV10-3 and TRBJ1-5; 8 bases agree with TRBD1. Trimming removed 7 bases from V and 4 bases from J; junction bases left unmatched: 6. Germline V gives CDR1 ENHRY, CDR2 SYGVKD. The CDR3 length is 14 residues. In nucleotides, the CDR3 is TGTGCCATCAAGAGAGGGACAGGTAATCAGCCCCAGCATTTT. This translates into CAIKRGTGNQPQHF.

This clonotype was counted between two and nine times. This chain links TRBV11-2 with TRBJ2-5, with 9 bases fitting TRBD2. In germline, CDR1 is SGHAT, CDR2 FQNNGV. The junction had 24 bases not matched to a gene; V was cut back by 4 bases and J by 3 bases. The CDR3 runs 21 residues. Here the CDR3 DNA reads TGTGCCAGCAGCTCAGTCCTACGTAGCGGGGGTTGGACAGGTGGTGAAGAGACCCAGTACTTC. Protein sequence: CASSSVLRSGGWTGGEETQYF.

In this sample, this clonotype turned up many times. This chain links TRBV20-1 with TRBJ2-2, with D possibly being TRBD1 (5 bases). CDR3 length: 14 amino acids. Germline V CDR1 and CDR2: DFQATT, SNEGSKA (reference sequence). Trimming left V 0 bases short and J 4 bases short, with 9 bases between. CDR3 residues: CSARDLGVTGELFF. In DNA, the CDR3 is TGCAGTGCTAGAGATCTAGGGGTCACCGGGGAGCTGTTTTTT.

This clonotype has at least ten counts. This chain uses TRBV4-2 with TRBJ2-2; tentative D call: TRBD2 (7 bases). Germline V CDR1 and CDR2: LGHNA, YNFKEQ. The CDR3 sequence is 14 residues long. The ends were cut back, 3 bases at V and 4 bases at J, with 9 bases in the middle. The CDR3 DNA reads TGTGCCAGCAGCCACGGGGGGCTCACCGGGGAGCTGTTTTTT. Its translation: CASSHGGLTGELFF.